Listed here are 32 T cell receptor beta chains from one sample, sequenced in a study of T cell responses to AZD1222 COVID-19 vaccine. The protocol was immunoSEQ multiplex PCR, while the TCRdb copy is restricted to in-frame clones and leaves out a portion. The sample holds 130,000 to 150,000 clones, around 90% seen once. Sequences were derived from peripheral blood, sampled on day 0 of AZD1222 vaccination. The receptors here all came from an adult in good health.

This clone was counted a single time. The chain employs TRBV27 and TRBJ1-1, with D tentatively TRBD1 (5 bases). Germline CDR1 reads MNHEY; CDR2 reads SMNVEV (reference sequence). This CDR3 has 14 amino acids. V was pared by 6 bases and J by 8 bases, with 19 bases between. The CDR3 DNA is TGTGCCAGCAGATTTGGCGGGGGAGGGTCGGAAGCTTTCTTT. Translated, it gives CASRFGGGGSEAFF.

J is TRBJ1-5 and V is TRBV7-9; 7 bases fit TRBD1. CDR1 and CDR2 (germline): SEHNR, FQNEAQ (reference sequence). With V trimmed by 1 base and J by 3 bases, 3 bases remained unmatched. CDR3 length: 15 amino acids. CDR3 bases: TGTGCCAGCAGCTTAGGGACAGGATTCAATCAGCCCCAGCATTTT. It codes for CASSLGTGFNQPQHF.

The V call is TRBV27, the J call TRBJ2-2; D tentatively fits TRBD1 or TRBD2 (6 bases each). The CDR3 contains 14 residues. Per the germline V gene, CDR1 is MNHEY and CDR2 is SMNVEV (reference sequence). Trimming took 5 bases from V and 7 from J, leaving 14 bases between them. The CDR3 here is CASSPLGGSGELFF. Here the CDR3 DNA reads TGTGCCAGCAGTCCCCTCGGGGGCAGCGGGGAGCTGTTTTTT.

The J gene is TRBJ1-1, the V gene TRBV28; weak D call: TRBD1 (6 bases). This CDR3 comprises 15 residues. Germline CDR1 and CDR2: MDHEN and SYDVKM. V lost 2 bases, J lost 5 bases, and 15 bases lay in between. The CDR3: CASSLTPGAGTEAFF. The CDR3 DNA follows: TGTGCCAGCAGTTTAACTCCGGGGGCAGGAACTGAAGCTTTCTTT.

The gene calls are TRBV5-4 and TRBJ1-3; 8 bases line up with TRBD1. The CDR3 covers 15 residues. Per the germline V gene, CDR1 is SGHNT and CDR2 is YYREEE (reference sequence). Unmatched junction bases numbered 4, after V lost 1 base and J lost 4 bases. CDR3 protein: CASSLRQGAGNTIYF. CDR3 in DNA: TGTGCCAGCAGCTTGAGGCAGGGGGCAGGAAACACCATATATTTT.

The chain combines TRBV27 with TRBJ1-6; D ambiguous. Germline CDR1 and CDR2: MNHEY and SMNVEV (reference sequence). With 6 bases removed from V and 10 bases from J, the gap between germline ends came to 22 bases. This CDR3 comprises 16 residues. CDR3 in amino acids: CASRSFGVGEVSPLHF. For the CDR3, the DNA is TGTGCCAGCAGATCATTCGGTGTTGGTGAGGTATCACCCCTCCACTTT.

DNA of the CDR3: TGTGCCAGCAGTTTATCCGGGGTGGGCGAAAAACTGTTTTTT. This encodes CASSLSGVGEKLFF. The chain links TRBV28 to TRBJ1-4; D remains unclear. Trimming left V 1 base short and J 8 bases short, with 11 bases between. This CDR3 is built from 14 residues. Germline V gene lookup returns CDR1 MDHEN and CDR2 SYDVKM.

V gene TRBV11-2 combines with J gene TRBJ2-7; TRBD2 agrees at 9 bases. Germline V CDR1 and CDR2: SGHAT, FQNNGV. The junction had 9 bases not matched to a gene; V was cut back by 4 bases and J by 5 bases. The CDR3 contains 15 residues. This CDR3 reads CASSSIRLAGNEQYF. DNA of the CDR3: TGTGCCAGCAGCTCTATAAGGCTAGCGGGAAACGAGCAGTACTTC.

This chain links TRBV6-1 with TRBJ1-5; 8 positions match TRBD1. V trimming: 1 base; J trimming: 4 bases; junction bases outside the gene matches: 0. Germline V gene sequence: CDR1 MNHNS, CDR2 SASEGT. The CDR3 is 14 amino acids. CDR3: CASSEGTGNQPQHF. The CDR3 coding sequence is TGTGCCAGCAGTGAAGGGACAGGGAATCAGCCCCAGCATTTT.

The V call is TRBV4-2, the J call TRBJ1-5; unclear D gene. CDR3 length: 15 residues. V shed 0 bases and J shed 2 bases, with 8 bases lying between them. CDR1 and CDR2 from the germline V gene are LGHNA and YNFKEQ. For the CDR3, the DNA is TGTGCCAGCAGCCAAGATAATGGGGGCAATCAGCCCCAGCATTTT. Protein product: CASSQDNGGNQPQHF.

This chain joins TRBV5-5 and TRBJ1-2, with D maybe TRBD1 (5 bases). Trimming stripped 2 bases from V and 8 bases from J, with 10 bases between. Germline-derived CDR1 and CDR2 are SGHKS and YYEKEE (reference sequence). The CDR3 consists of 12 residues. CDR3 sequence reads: CASSLTGTGYTF. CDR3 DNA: TGTGCCAGCAGCTTAACCGGGACCGGCTACACCTTC.

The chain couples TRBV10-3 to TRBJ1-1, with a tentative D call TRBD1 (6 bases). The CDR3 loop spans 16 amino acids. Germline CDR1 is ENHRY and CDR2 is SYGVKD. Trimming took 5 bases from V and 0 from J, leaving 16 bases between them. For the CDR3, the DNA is TGTGCCATCAGTAGGGGGTACGGGACACTGAACACTGAAGCTTTCTTT. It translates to CAISRGYGTLNTEAFF.

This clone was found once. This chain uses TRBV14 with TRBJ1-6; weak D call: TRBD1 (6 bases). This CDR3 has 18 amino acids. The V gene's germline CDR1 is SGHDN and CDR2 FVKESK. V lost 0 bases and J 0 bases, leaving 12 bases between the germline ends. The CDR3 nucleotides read TGTGCCAGCAGCCAAGAAGGGACACTTAGCTCCTATAATTCACCCCTCCACTTT. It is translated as CASSQEGTLSSYNSPLHF. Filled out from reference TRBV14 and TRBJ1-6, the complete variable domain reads EAGVTQFPSHSVIEKGQTVTLRCDPISGHDNLYWYRRVMGKEIKFLLHFVKESKQDESGMPNNRFLAERTGGTYSTLKVQPAELEDSGVYFCASSQEGTLSSYNSPLHFGNGTRLTVT.

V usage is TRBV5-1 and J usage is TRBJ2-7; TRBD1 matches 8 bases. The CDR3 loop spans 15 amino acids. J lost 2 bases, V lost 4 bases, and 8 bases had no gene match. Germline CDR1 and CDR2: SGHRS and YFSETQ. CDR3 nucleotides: TGCGCCAGCAGCCTGTGGACAGGGTCGACCTACGAGCAGTACTTC. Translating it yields CASSLWTGSTYEQYF. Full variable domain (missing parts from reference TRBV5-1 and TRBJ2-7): KAGVTQTPRYLIKTRGQQVTLSCSPISGHRSVSWYQQTPGQGLQFLFEYFSETQRNKGNFPGRFSGRQFSNSRSEMNVSTLELGDSALYLCASSLWTGSTYEQYFGPGTRLTVT.

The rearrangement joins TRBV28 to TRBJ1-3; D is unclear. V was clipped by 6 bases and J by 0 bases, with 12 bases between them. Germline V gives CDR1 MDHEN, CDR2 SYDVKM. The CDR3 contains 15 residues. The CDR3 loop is CASRAGITSGNTIYF. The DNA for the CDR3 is TGTGCCAGCAGGGCAGGTATCACCTCTGGAAACACCATATATTTT.

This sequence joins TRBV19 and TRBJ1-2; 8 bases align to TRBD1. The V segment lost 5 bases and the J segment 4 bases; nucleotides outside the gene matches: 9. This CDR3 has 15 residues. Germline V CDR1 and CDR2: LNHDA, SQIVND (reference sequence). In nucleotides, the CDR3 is TGTGCCAGTAGTCCGAGACAGGGGAGCAGCTATGGCTACACCTTC. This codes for CASSPRQGSSYGYTF.

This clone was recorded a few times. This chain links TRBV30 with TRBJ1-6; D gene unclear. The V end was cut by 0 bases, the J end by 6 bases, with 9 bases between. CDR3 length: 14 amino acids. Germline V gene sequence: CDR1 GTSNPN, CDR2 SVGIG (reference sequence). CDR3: CAWSVYGSNSPLHF. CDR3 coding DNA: TGTGCCTGGAGTGTGTACGGATCTAATTCACCCCTCCACTTT. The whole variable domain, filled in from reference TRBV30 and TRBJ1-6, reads SQTIHQWPATLVQPVGSPLSLECTVEGTSNPNLYWYRQAAGRGLQLLFYSVGIGQISSEVPQNLSASRPQDRQFILSSKKLLLSDSGFYLCAWSVYGSNSPLHFGNGTRLTVT.

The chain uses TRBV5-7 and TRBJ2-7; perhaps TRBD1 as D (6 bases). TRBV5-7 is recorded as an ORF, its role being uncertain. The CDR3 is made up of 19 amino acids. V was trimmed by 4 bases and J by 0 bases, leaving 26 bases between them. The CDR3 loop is CASSPVEERDTRASYEQYF. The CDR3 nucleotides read TGTGCCAGCAGCCCCGTCGAGGAACGGGACACTAGAGCCTCCTACGAGCAGTACTTC.

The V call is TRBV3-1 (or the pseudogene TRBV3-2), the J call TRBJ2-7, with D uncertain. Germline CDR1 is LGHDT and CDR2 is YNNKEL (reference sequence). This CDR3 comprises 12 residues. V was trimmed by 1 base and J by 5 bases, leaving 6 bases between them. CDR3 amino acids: CASSQVGNEQYF. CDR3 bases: TGTGCCAGCAGCCAAGTCGGCAACGAGCAGTACTTC.

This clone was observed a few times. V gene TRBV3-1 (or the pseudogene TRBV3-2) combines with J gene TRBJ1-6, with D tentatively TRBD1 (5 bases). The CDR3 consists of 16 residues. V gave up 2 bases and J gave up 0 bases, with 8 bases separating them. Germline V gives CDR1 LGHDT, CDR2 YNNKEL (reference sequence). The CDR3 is CASSQTGFSYNSPLHF. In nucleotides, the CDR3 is TGTGCCAGCAGCCAAACAGGTTTCTCCTATAATTCACCCCTCCACTTT.

The CDR3 reads CASSFARGSGRGTGELFF. The CDR3, as DNA: TGTGCCAGCAGCTTTGCCCGGGGTAGCGGGAGAGGAACCGGGGAGCTGTTTTTT. The chain carries TRBV3-1 (or the pseudogene TRBV3-2) and TRBJ2-2; 9 nucleotides agree with TRBD2. The J segment lost 5 bases and the V segment lost 5 bases, leaving 15 bases of the junction unmatched. The germline V gene has CDR1 LGHDT and CDR2 YNNKEL (reference sequence). The CDR3 has 18 amino acids.

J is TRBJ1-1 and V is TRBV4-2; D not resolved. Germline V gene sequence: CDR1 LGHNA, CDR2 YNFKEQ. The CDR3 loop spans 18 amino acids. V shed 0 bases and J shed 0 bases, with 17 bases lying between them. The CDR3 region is CASSQDLTQRYMNTEAFF. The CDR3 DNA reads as TGTGCCAGCAGCCAAGATTTAACCCAACGATACATGAACACTGAAGCTTTCTTT.

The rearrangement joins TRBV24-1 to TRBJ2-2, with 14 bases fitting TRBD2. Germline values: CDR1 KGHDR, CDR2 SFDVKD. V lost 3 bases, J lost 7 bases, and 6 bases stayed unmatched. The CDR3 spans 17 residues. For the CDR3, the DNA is TGTGCCACCAGTGATCGACAGACTAGCGGGAGGGTCGGGGAGCTGTTTTTT. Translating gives CATSDRQTSGRVGELFF.

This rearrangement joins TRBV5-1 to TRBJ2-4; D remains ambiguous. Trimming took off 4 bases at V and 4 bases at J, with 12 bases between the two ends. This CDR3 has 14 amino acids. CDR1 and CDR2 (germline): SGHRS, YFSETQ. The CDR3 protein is CASSADGGKNIQYF. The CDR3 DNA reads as TGCGCCAGCAGCGCTGACGGTGGAAAAAACATTCAGTACTTC.

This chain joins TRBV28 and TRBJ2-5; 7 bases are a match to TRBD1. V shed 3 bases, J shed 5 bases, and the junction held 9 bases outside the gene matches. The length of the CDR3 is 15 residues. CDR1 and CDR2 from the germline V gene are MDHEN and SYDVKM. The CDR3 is CASSFFGQAGETQYF. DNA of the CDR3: TGTGCCAGCAGTTTTTTCGGACAGGCAGGGGAGACCCAGTACTTC.

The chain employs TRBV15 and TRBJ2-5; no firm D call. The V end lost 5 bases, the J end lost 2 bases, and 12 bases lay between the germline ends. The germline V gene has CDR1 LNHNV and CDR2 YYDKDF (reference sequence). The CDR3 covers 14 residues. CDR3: CATSPPRRQETQYF. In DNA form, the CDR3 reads TGTGCCACCAGCCCTCCTCGTAGGCAAGAGACCCAGTACTTC.

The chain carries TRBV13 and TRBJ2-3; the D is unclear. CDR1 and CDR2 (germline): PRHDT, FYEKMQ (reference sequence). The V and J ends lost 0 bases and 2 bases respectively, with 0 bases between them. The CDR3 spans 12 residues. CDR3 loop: CASSLGTDTQYF. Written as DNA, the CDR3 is TGTGCCAGCAGCTTAGGCACAGATACGCAGTATTTT.

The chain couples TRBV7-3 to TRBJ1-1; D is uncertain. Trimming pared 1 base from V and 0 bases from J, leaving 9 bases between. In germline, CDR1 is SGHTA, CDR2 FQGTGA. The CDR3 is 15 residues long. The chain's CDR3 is CASSLREGLNTEAFF. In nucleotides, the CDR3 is TGTGCCAGCAGCTTAAGGGAAGGGTTGAACACTGAAGCTTTCTTT.

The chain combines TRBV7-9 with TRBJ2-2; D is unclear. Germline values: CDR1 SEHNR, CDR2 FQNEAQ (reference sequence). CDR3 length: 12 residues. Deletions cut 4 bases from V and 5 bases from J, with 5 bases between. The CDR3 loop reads CASSYLTGELFF. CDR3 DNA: TGTGCCAGCAGCTACTTGACCGGGGAGCTGTTTTTT.

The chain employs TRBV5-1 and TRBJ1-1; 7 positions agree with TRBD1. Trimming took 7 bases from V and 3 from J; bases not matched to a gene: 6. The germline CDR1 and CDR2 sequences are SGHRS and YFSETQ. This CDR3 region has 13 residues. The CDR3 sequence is CASGIRGDTEAFF. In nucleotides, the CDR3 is TGCGCCAGCGGCATCAGGGGGGACACTGAAGCTTTCTTT.

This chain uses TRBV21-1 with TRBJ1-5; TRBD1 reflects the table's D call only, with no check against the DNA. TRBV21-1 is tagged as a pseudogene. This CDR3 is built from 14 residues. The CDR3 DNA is TGTGCCGGTCGGACAGGGTTTGGGGGTCAGCCCCAGCATTTT. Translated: CAGRTGFGGQPQHF.

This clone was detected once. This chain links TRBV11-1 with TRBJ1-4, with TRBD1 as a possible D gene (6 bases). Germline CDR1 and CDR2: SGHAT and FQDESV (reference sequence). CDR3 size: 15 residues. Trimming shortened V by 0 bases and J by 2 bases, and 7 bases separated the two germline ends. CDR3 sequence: CASSLAGATNEKLFF. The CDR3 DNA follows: TGTGCCAGCAGCTTAGCGGGGGCGACTAATGAAAAACTGTTTTTT. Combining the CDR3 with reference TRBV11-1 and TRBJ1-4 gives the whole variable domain EAEVAQSPRYKITEKSQAVAFWCDPISGHATLYWYRQILGQGPELLVQFQDESVVDDSQLPKDRFSAERLKGVDSTLKIQPAELGDSAMYLCASSLAGATNEKLFFGSGTQLSVL.